The 17 T cell receptor beta chains below come from one sample, sequenced in a study of T cell responses to AZD1222 COVID-19 vaccine. TCRdb's copy holds only in-frame clones and misses some; the assay was immunoSEQ multiplex PCR. In the table there are around 58,000 clones, 80% to 90% of which are singletons. Sequencing used peripheral blood, obtained on day 0 of AZD1222 vaccination. These receptors came from an adult in good health.

J is TRBJ1-2 and V is TRBV12-3 or TRBV12-4; D perhaps matches TRBD1 (5 bases). Trimming removed 6 bases at V and 8 bases at J, with 16 bases between. This CDR3 spans 13 amino acids. In nucleotides, the CDR3 is TGTGCCAGCAGGCCAGGCGGGGCGTACGGCTACACCTTC. Its translation is CASRPGGAYGYTF.

This sequence joins TRBV4-3 and TRBJ2-1; D gene unclear. CDR1 LGHNA and CDR2 YSLEER come from the germline V gene. The CDR3 totals 15 residues. Trimming removed 2 bases at V and 1 base at J, with 9 bases between. CDR3 nucleotides: TGCGCCAGCAGCCAACAAGAAACTTCCTACAATGAGCAGTTCTTC. Encoded protein: CASSQQETSYNEQFF.

The V and J genes are TRBV21-1 and TRBJ2-2; the table's D call, TRBD1, was not checked against the DNA. TRBV21-1 represents a pseudogene. The CDR3 loop spans 18 amino acids. Here the CDR3 DNA reads TGTGCCAGCAGCAATCCATTCCGACAGGGGGCAGGGACCGGGGAGCTGTTTTTT. Translating it yields CASSNPFRQGAGTGELFF.

The chain recombines TRBV28 with TRBJ2-5; D is unresolved. V was shortened by 5 bases and J by 1 base, with 11 bases between the two germline ends. The CDR3 has 14 residues. In germline, CDR1 is MDHEN, CDR2 SYDVKM. The CDR3 sequence is CASSVRQIQETQYF. CDR3 DNA: TGTGCCAGCAGTGTACGGCAGATCCAAGAGACCCAGTACTTC.

This clone was found a few times. The rearrangement uses TRBV7-9 and TRBJ1-2; D may be TRBD1 (6 bases). The germline CDR1 and CDR2 sequences are SEHNR and FQNEAQ (reference sequence). This CDR3 contains 15 residues. The V end was cut by 1 base, the J end by 2 bases, with 11 bases between. CDR3: CASSLGTAGNYGYTF. The CDR3 DNA reads as TGTGCCAGCAGCTTAGGGACAGCTGGCAACTATGGCTACACCTTC.

This clone was seen a few times. J is TRBJ1-5 and V is TRBV27; 10 bases line up with TRBD1. The CDR3 is 19 residues long. The V gene end was trimmed by 5 bases and the J gene end by 0 bases; junction bases not matched to a gene: 13. The germline CDR1 and CDR2 sequences are MNHEY and SMNVEV (reference sequence). The CDR3 nucleotides read TGTGCCAGCAGTCCCGGGACAGGGGTTTATGCAGGTAGCAATCAGCCCCAGCATTTT. Protein product: CASSPGTGVYAGSNQPQHF.

The V call is TRBV2, the J call TRBJ2-2; D unresolved. This CDR3 comprises 12 residues. V lost 6 bases and J 3 bases, leaving 5 bases between the germline ends. Germline lookup yields CDR1 SNHLY and CDR2 FYNNEI. CDR3 in amino acids: CASREYTGELFF. The CDR3 DNA sequence: TGTGCCAGCAGAGAATACACCGGGGAGCTGTTTTTT.

Only a few counts were recorded for this clone. The chain joins TRBV5-1 to TRBJ1-5; D remains unclear. V lost 2 bases to trimming and J lost 2 bases, with 8 bases between them. Germline V gene data show CDR1 as SGHRS and CDR2 as YFSETQ. This CDR3 contains 14 residues. The CDR3 sequence is CASSFSGGNQPQHF. Here the CDR3 DNA reads TGCGCCAGCAGCTTCTCAGGCGGCAATCAGCCCCAGCATTTT.

This clone is a singleton in its sample. The J gene is TRBJ2-1, the V gene TRBV7-2, with TRBD2 identical over 12 bases. This CDR3 is 17 amino acids long. V lost 7 bases to trimming and J lost 9 bases; unmatched junction nucleotides: 16. Germline CDR1 and CDR2: SGHTA and FQGNSA. The DNA for the CDR3 is TGTGCCAGCACCCTTATGGCAGCGACTAGCGGGAGTAGTGAGCAGTTCTTC. This sequence encodes CASTLMAATSGSSEQFF.

The V and J genes are TRBV6-6 and TRBJ2-7; 7 nucleotides line up with TRBD1. The germline CDR1 and CDR2 sequences are MNHNY and SVGAGI (reference sequence). Trimming removed 4 bases from V and 6 bases from J; junction bases left unmatched: 3. The CDR3 length is 12 residues. The CDR3 sequence is CASSFSGGEQYV. CDR3 nucleotides: TGTGCCAGCAGTTTCTCAGGGGGCGAGCAGTACGTC.

The chain is built from TRBV12-3 or TRBV12-4 and TRBJ1-1; no clear D gene. The CDR3 has 13 residues. Trimming left V 2 bases short and J 1 base short, with 5 bases between. CDR3 in amino acids: CASSLYRNTEAFF. The CDR3 bases are TGTGCCAGCAGTTTATACAGGAACACTGAAGCTTTCTTT.

The rearrangement links TRBV28 to TRBJ2-1, with D possibly matching TRBD1 (6 bases). The germline V gene has CDR1 MDHEN and CDR2 SYDVKM. Trimming took off 5 bases at V and 8 bases at J, with 16 bases between the two ends. This CDR3 region has 14 residues. The CDR3 coding sequence is TGTGCCAGCAGTCGACTCCTACAGGGCGATGAGCAGTTCTTC. It specifies CASSRLLQGDEQFF.

The gene calls are TRBV11-3 and TRBJ2-2; 9 positions match TRBD1. V lost 2 bases, J lost 7 bases, and 5 bases stayed unmatched. Germline lookup yields CDR1 SGHNT and CDR2 YENEEA. This CDR3 contains 15 residues. CDR3 protein: CASSLRTGAGGELFF. The CDR3 DNA reads TGTGCCAGCAGCTTAAGGACAGGGGCGGGCGGGGAGCTGTTTTTT.

The rearrangement uses TRBV10-1 and TRBJ2-7; a possible D gene is TRBD1 (7 bases). The CDR3 contains 16 residues. The V end lost 5 bases, the J end lost 1 base, and 18 bases lay between the germline ends. CDR1 is WNHNN and CDR2 is SYGVQD in the germline V gene (reference sequence). CDR3 loop: CASSSPGGPHSYEQYF. The CDR3 nucleotides read TGCGCCAGCAGTAGTCCAGGGGGGCCGCATTCCTACGAGCAGTACTTC.

This clone has only one observation. The V call is TRBV28, the J call TRBJ1-1; TRBD1 agrees at 8 bases. Losses at the gene ends were 1 base for V and 1 base for J; bases not matched to a gene: 2. The CDR3 is made up of 15 amino acids. Germline values: CDR1 MDHEN, CDR2 SYDVKM. CDR3 region: CASSLSDRANTEAFF. In nucleotides, the CDR3 is TGTGCCAGCAGTTTATCGGACAGGGCGAACACTGAAGCTTTCTTT. Combining the CDR3 with reference TRBV28 and TRBJ1-1 gives the whole variable domain DVKVTQSSRYLVKRTGEKVFLECVQDMDHENMFWYRQDPGLGLRLIYFSYDVKMKEKGDIPEGYSVSREKKERFSLILESASTNQTSMYLCASSLSDRANTEAFFGQGTRLTVV.

This clone was counted a single time. V is TRBV24-1 and J is TRBJ1-5; 8 bases fit TRBD1. Trimming took 3 bases from V and 1 from J; bases not matched to a gene: 4. CDR1 is KGHDR, CDR2 SFDVKD, per germline. The CDR3 loop spans 16 amino acids. The CDR3 sequence is CATSDATGGSNQPQHF. CDR3 DNA sequence: TGTGCCACCAGTGATGCAACAGGGGGAAGCAATCAGCCCCAGCATTTT.

The chain couples TRBV5-1 to TRBJ1-4; D remains unclear. The CDR3 covers 17 residues. Germline CDR1 SGHRS, CDR2 YFSETQ. V was cut by 3 bases and J by 0 bases, with 15 bases left in between. The CDR3 region is CASSSMPGEATNEKLFF. In DNA, the CDR3 is TGCGCCAGCAGCTCGATGCCCGGGGAAGCAACTAATGAAAAACTGTTTTTT.